Listed below are T cell receptor beta chains from one sample, sequenced in a study of shared T cell receptors in the human thymus. Clones were read by immunoSEQ multiplex PCR, and TCRdb kept only the in-frame ones, dropping some. Among 600,000 or so clones listed, more than 75% were seen once. This sample was also put to use in a study of human thymus T cells.

Sequenced material: thymocytes. These receptors were obtained from a boy under three years old with a congenital heart defect. CDR3s include the opening cysteine and the closing phenylalanine or tryptophan. The D gene is left open where the match is weak. Rows may omit the clone size; those that give it use once, few, many or a size class.

J gene: TRBJ2-7
clone size: NA
D gene: NA
V gene: TRBV27
CDR3 DNA: TGTGCCAGCAGTTGTCAACAGGGCGATTACGAGCAGTACTTC
CDR3 protein: CASSCQQGDYEQYF

J gene: TRBJ1-2
clone size: NA
D gene: TRBD1
V gene: TRBV5-1
CDR3 DNA: TGCGCCAGCAGCTTGGGTCGCAGGGGGCATAGTGGCTACACCTTC
CDR3 protein: CASSLGRRGHSGYTF

J gene: TRBJ2-3
clone size: NA
D gene: TRBD2
V gene: TRBV19
CDR3 DNA: TGTGCCAGTAGTATAGTCCTAGCGGGAGGGCCCACAGATACGCAGTATTTT
CDR3 protein: CASSIVLAGGPTDTQYF

J gene: TRBJ2-7
clone size: NA
D gene: TRBD1
V gene: TRBV7-3
CDR3 DNA: TGTGCCAGCAGCTGTGGACAGGGGGCCAACGAGCAGTACTTC
CDR3 protein: CASSCGQGANEQYF

J gene: TRBJ1-6
clone size: NA
D gene: NA
V gene: TRBV6-5
CDR3 DNA: TGTGCCAGCAGTTTAGGGGGTATGTCCTATAATTCACCCCTCCACTTT
CDR3 protein: CASSLGGMSYNSPLHF

J gene: TRBJ1-6
clone size: NA
D gene: NA
V gene: TRBV14
CDR3 DNA: TGTGCCAGCAGCCAAGATCTAAGGGGATCTCGTCATTCACCCCTCCACTTT
CDR3 protein: CASSQDLRGSRHSPLHF

J gene: TRBJ2-7
clone size: NA
D gene: NA
V gene: TRBV19
CDR3 DNA: TGTGCCAGTAGTATAGGGGCAGGCTCGAGCTCCTACGAGCAGTACTTC
CDR3 protein: CASSIGAGSSSYEQYF

J gene: TRBJ1-1
clone size: once
D gene: NA
V gene: TRBV5-1
CDR3 DNA: TGCGCCAGCAGCTTGGGGACACTAAACACTGAAGCTTTCTTT
CDR3 protein: CASSLGTLNTEAFF

J gene: TRBJ2-2
clone size: NA
D gene: TRBD1
V gene: TRBV11-3
CDR3 DNA: TGTGCCAGCAGCTCGCCTGGACAGGGGACGGGAGGGAACACCGGGGAGCTGTTTTTT
CDR3 protein: CASSSPGQGTGGNTGELFF

J gene: TRBJ2-3
clone size: NA
D gene: TRBD1
V gene: TRBV2
CDR3 DNA: TGTGCCAGCACCCATAACTACCCGGGACAGGACACAGATACGCAGTATTTT
CDR3 protein: CASTHNYPGQDTDTQYF

J gene: TRBJ2-5
clone size: NA
D gene: NA
V gene: TRBV2
CDR3 DNA: TGTGCCAGCAGTCCTCGGGGGTCCCAGTACTTC
CDR3 protein: CASSPRGSQYF

J gene: TRBJ1-3
clone size: few
D gene: TRBD1
V gene: TRBV7-9
CDR3 DNA: TGTGCCAGCAGCTCAAAATATGACAGGGGCAGCTCTGGAAACACCATATATTTT
CDR3 protein: CASSSKYDRGSSGNTIYF

J gene: TRBJ1-1
clone size: NA
D gene: NA
V gene: TRBV15
CDR3 DNA: TGTGCCACCAGCTGGACGGGAGGAGGGTTGAACACTGAAGCTTTCTTT
CDR3 protein: CATSWTGGGLNTEAFF

J gene: TRBJ1-2
clone size: NA
D gene: TRBD1
V gene: TRBV18
CDR3 DNA: TGTGCCAGCTCACGAACTCCCAGTCTAGACAGGGCCCATGGCTACACCTTC
CDR3 protein: CASSRTPSLDRAHGYTF

J gene: TRBJ2-2
clone size: NA
D gene: TRBD1
V gene: TRBV5-6
CDR3 DNA: TGTGCCAGCAGACCATACGGACAGGGGAACACCGGGGAGCTGTTTTTT
CDR3 protein: CASRPYGQGNTGELFF

J gene: TRBJ1-6
clone size: NA
D gene: NA
V gene: TRBV4-1
CDR3 DNA: TGCGCCAGCAGCCAAGAGACAGTTTTGTTATATTCACCCCTCCACTTT
CDR3 protein: CASSQETVLLYSPLHF

J gene: TRBJ2-3
clone size: NA
D gene: NA
V gene: TRBV4-3
CDR3 DNA: TGCGCCAGCAGCCAATATAATCCTAGCACAGATACGCAGTATTTT
CDR3 protein: CASSQYNPSTDTQYF

J gene: TRBJ2-3
clone size: once
D gene: TRBD2
V gene: TRBV9
CDR3 DNA: TGTGCCAGCAGCGTAGCCTCCCTAACTAGCGGGGGACCCTATACGCAGTATTTT
CDR3 protein: CASSVASLTSGGPYTQYF

J gene: TRBJ1-2
clone size: NA
D gene: NA
V gene: TRBV2
CDR3 DNA: TGTGCCAGCAGTCCACCATCAGACTATGGCTACACCTTC
CDR3 protein: CASSPPSDYGYTF

J gene: TRBJ2-7
clone size: few
D gene: NA
V gene: TRBV28
CDR3 DNA: TGTGCCAGCAGTCCGAGGGCCTCCTACGAGCAGTACTTC
CDR3 protein: CASSPRASYEQYF

J gene: TRBJ1-4
clone size: NA
D gene: TRBD1
V gene: TRBV28
CDR3 DNA: TGTGCCAGCACTCATCCCCCCCTCCGGGACAGGGAGAATGAAAAACTGTTTTTT
CDR3 protein: CASTHPPLRDRENEKLFF